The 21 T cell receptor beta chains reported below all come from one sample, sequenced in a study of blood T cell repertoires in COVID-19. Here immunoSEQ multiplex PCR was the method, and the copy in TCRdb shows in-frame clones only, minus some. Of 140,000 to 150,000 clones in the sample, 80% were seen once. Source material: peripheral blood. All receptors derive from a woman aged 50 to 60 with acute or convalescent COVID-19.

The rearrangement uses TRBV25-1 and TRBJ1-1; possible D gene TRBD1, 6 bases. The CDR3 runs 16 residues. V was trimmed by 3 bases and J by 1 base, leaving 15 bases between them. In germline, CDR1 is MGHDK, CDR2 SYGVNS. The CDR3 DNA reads TGTGCCAGCAGTGATATGCGGGGGGCGGCGAACACTGAAGCTTTCTTT. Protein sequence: CASSDMRGAANTEAFF. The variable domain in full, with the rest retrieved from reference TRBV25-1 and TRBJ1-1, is EADIYQTPRYLVIGTGKKITLECSQTMGHDKMYWYQQDPGMELHLIHYSYGVNSTEKGDLSSESTVSRIRTEHFPLTLESARPSHTSQYLCASSDMRGAANTEAFFGQGTRLTVV.

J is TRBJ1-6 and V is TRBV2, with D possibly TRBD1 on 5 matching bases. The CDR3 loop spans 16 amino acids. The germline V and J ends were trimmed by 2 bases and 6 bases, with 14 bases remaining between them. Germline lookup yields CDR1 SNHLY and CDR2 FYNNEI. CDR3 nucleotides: TGTGCCAGCAGTGAATTGCGGGGGTTGGGTAATTCACCCCTCCACTTT. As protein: CASSELRGLGNSPLHF.

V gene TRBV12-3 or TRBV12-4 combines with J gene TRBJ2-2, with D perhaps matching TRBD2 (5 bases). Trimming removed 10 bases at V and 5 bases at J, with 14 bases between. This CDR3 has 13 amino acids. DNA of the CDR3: TGTGCCATAACCGGGAAACTTACCGGGGAGCTGTTTTTT. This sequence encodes CAITGKLTGELFF.

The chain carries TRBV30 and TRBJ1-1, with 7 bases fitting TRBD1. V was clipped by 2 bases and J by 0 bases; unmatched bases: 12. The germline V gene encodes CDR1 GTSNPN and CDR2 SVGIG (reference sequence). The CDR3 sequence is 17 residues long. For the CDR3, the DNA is TGTGCCTGGAGTCCCCTATTCCGACAGGGAATGAACACTGAAGCTTTCTTT. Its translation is CAWSPLFRQGMNTEAFF. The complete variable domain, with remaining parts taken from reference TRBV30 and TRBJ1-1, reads SQTIHQWPATLVQPVGSPLSLECTVEGTSNPNLYWYRQAAGRGLQLLFYSVGIGQISSEVPQNLSASRPQDRQFILSSKKLLLSDSGFYLCAWSPLFRQGMNTEAFFGQGTRLTVV.

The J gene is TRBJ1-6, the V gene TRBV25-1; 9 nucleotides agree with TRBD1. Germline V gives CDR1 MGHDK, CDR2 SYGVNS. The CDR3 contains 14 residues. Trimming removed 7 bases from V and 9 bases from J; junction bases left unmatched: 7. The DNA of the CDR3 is TGTGCCAGCAAGAGACAGGGGGAGGCTTCACCCCTCCACTTT. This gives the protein CASKRQGEASPLHF.

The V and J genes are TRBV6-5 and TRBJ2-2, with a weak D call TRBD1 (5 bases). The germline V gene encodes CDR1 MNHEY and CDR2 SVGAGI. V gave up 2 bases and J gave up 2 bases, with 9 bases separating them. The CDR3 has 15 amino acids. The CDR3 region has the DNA TGTGCCAGCAGTTACCTCCAGGGAAACACCGGGGAGCTGTTTTTT. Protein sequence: CASSYLQGNTGELFF.

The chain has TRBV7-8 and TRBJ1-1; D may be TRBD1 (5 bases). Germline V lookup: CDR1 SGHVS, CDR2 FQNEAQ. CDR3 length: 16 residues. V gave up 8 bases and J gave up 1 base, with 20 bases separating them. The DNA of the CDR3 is TGTGCCAGCCGCAACTGGGGCTTATACGAGAACACTGAAGCTTTCTTT. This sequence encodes CASRNWGLYENTEAFF.

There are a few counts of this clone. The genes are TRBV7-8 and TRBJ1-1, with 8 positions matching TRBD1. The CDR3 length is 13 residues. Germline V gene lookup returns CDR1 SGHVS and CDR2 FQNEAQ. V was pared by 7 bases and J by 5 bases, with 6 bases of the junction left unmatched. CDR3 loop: CASNQYRGTEAFF. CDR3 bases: TGTGCCAGCAACCAATACAGGGGGACTGAAGCTTTCTTT.

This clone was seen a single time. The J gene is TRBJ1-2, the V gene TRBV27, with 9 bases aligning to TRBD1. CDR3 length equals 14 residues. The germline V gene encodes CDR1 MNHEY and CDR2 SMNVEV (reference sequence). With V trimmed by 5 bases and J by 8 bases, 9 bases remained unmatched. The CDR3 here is CASSIQGARGGYTF. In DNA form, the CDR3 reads TGTGCCAGCAGTATACAGGGGGCGCGTGGAGGCTACACCTTC.

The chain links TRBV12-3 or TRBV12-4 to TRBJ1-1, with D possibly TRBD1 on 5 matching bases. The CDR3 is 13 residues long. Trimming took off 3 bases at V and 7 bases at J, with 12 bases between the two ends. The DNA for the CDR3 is TGTGCCAGCAGTTTTCCCGGTAGGGGTGAAGCTTTCTTT. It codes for CASSFPGRGEAFF.

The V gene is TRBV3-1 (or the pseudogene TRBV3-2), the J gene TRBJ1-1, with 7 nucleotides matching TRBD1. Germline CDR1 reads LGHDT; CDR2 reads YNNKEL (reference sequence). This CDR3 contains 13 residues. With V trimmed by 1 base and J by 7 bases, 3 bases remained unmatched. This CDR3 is CASSQVRDSEAFF. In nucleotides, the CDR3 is TGTGCCAGCAGCCAAGTCCGGGACAGTGAAGCTTTCTTT.

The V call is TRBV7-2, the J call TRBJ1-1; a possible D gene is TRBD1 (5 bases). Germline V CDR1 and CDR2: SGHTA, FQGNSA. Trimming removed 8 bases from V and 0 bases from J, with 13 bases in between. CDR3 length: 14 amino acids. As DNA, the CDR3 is TGTGCCAGCGCCTTGGGGGGTATGAACACTGAAGCTTTCTTT. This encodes CASALGGMNTEAFF.

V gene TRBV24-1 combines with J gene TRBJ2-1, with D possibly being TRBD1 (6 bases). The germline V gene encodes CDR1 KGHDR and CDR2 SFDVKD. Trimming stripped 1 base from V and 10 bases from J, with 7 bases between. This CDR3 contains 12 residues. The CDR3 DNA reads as TGTGCCACCAGTGATTTCGGACAGGAGCAGTTCTTC. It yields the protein CATSDFGQEQFF.

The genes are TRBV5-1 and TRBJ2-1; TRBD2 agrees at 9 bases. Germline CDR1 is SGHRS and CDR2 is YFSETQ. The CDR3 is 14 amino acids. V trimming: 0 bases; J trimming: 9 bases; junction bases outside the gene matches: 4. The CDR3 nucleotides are TGCGCCAGCAGCTTGGGACTAGCGGAGGGTGAGCAGTTCTTC. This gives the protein CASSLGLAEGEQFF.

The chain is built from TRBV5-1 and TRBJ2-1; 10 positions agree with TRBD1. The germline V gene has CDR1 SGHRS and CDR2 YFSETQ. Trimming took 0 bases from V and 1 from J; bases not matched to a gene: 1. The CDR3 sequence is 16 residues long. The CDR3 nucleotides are TGCGCCAGCAGCTTGGGGACAGGGGGGTCCTACAATGAGCAGTTCTTC. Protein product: CASSLGTGGSYNEQFF.

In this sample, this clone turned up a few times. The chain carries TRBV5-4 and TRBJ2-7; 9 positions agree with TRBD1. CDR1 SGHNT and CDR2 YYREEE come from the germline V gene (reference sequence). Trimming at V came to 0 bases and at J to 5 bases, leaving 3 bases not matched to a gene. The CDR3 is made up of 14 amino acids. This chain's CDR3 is CASSLGDRVHEQYF. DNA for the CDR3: TGTGCCAGCAGCTTGGGGGACAGGGTTCACGAGCAGTACTTC.

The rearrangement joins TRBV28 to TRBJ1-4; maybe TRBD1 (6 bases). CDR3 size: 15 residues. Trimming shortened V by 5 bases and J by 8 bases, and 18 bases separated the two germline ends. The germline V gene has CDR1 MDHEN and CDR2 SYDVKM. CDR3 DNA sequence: TGTGCCAGCAGTCAATCCGGGACATCGAGGGAAAAACTGTTTTTT. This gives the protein CASSQSGTSREKLFF.

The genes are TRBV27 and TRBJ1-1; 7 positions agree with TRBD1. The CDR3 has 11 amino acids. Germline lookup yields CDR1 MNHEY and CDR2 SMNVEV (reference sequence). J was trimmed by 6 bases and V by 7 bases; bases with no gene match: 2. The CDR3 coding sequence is TGTGCCAGCAATCAGGGGGCTGAAGCTTTCTTT. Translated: CASNQGAEAFF.

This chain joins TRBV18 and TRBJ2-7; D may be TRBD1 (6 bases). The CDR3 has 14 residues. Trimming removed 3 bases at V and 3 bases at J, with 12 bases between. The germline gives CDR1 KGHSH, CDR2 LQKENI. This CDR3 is CASSPAGQSYEQYF. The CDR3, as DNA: TGTGCCAGCTCACCGGCCGGACAGAGCTACGAGCAGTACTTC.

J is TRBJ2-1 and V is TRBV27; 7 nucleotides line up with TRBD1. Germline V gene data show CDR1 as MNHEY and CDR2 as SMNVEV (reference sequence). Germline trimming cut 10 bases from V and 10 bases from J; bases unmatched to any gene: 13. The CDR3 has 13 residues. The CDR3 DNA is TGTGCCACTTCGGACAGGATGGCAGGGGAGCAGTTCTTC. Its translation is CATSDRMAGEQFF.

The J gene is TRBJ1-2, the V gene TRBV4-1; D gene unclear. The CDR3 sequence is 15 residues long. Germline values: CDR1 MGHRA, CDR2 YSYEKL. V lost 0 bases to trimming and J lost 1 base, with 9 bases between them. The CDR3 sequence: CASSQERSINYGYTF. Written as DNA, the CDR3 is TGCGCCAGCAGCCAAGAGCGGTCGATTAACTATGGCTACACCTTC.